What follows is one TCR beta chain and its context. Since a far larger clone is one base different, this is likely a read error. This sample is drawn from a study of blood T cell repertoires in acute mononucleosis (dated by TCRdb to 2020 to 2022). Concerning the study at large: Convalescent samples, which represented the memory response, were taken 5 to 8 months after the acute presentation. Mean blood EBV load was about 3.9 log10 genome copies per million B cells during acute infection and around 2.8 at convalescence.

For TCR profiling, total RNA from at least 8,000 sorted tetramer+ CD8 T cells was reverse transcribed into cDNA. PCR amplification of CDR3 regions used primers annealing to V and J regions and added unique molecular identifiers so that templates could be tracked. The immunoSEQ platform, including its sequencing and error-correction standards, was used to profile TCRalpha and TCRbeta chains. The study's own analysis went as follows. Clonal copy numbers were corrected for sequencing and PCR errors, and CDR3s were defined per IMGT conventions. Analysis was limited to productive rearrangements and used immunoSEQ Analyzer versions 2.0 and 3.0, and gene-pairing frequencies were further processed in Microsoft Excel. Circos plots were used to display V-J pairings, and MEME together with a custom motifSearch program was used to find CDR3 motifs. The OLGA algorithm was used to calculate the probability of generation of TCR sequences. Clonotypes seen at both visits were designated persistent, clonotypes seen only acutely were designated nonpersistent, and clonotypes seen only at convalescence were designated de novo. An amino acid clonotype used by more than one donor was defined as a public TCR. In its TCRdb copy, this immuneACCESS table keeps in-frame sequences only and misses some clones. Where compared with another copy, unresolved V genes explain less than half of these, and the others have no known cause. The D gene and trimming were derived from the DNA, and the V and J assignments and clone size from that table. This sample has over a thousand clones in its table, and around a quarter of those were observed once. Jointly, the top ten make up about a third of the sample.

According to the study, the label for this sample's time point signals: convalescence about 6 months (5-8 months) after acute presentation (visit 7). CD8 T cell responses to two immunodominant EBV epitopes, BRLF1 109 (YVL-BR) and BMLF1 280 (GLC-BM), were tracked in the study over primary infection. A positive serum heterophile antibody test and EBV viral capsid antigen-specific IgM indicated primary EBV infection. Magnetic positive selection (MACS) was first used to enrich total CD8 T cells from PBMCs. Live CD3+ CD8+ tetramer+ cells were sorted on a FACSAria III to over 95% purity. A PE-conjugated tetramer loaded with the BRLF1 109-117 peptide was used to sort the cells. At both acute infection and convalescence, EBV epitope-specific CD8 T cells were tetramer-sorted, and the TCR repertoires of those cells were deep-sequenced directly ex vivo. Three people aged roughly 18 to 29 with clinical acute infectious mononucleosis and laboratory evidence of primary EBV infection were used as donors. Heparinized peripheral blood was drawn at clinical presentation with mononucleosis symptoms and was drawn again about 6 months later. Ficoll-Paque density gradient centrifugation was used to isolate PBMCs.

What the work shows at the level of the full study, not this receptor alone: Low acute-to-convalescent clonotype overlap might partly reflect sampling error, because only a fraction of each donor's blood was analyzed. Persistence into convalescence was observed for only roughly 10% of unique acute clonotypes, yet most of the response was made up by these persisting clonotypes, and the remaining acute clonotypes were seemingly replaced by new diverse de novo clonotypes. In TCR repertoire selection for BRLF1 (YVL-BR), TCRalpha CDR3 motifs took on a dominant role, whereas TCRbeta played only a minimal one. With only three donors in the cohort, group averages were based on very few individuals.

Measured from the cysteine to the phenylalanine, the CDR3 is 13 residues long. Of the read, only the CDR3 DNA is kept; its 39 bases are in frame from base 1. CDR1 is given as SGHTA and CDR2 as FQGTGA, both from the germline V gene. V has 5 bases trimmed and J has 3 bases trimmed; junction bases matching no gene number 3. This sequence was found in a woman aged 18-29 years with infectious mononucleosis caused by EBV. The V and J genes are TRBV7-3 and TRBJ2-7, with 8 bases matching TRBD1. Sequences were derived from EBV YVL epitope tetramer+ CD8+ T cells sorted from PBMCs, sampled during convalescence from infectious mononucleosis. What the cell subset or site label conveys for this sample: CD8 T cells binding a tetramer with EBV BRLF1 109-117 peptide (YVL-BR). CDR3 protein: CASSAGGYYEQYF. At the DNA level, the sequence is TGTGCCAGCAGCGCAGGGGGCTACTACGAGCAGTACTTC.